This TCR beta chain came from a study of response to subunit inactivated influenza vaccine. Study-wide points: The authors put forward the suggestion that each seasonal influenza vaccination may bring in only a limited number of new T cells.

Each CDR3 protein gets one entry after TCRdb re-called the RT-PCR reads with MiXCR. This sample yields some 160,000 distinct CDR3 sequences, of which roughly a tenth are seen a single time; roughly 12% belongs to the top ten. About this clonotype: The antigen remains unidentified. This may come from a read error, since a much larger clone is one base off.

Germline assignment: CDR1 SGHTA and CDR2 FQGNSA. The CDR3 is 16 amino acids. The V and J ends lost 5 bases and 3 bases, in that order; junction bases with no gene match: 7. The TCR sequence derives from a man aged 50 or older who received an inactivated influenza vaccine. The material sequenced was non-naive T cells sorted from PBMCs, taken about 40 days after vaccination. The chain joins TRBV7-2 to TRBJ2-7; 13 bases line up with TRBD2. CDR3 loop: CASSGGLAGFGYEQYF. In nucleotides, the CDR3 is TGTGCCAGCAGCGGGGGACTAGCGGGATTCGGCTACGAGCAGTACTTC. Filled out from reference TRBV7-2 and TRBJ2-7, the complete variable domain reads GAGVSQSPSNKVTEKGKDVELRCDPISGHTALYWYRQSLGQGLEFLIYFQGNSAPDKSGLPSDRFSAERTGGSVSTLTIQRTQQEDSAVYLCASSGGLAGFGYEQYFGPGTRLTVT.